The rows below give T cell receptor beta chains drawn from one sample of a study of a mutant IDH1 vaccine in newly diagnosed glioma. Their specific antigens are unknown. Repertoires were generated with immunoSEQ multiplex PCR, while TCRdb's copy carries only in-frame clones and drops some. The sample lists around 50,000 clones, 84% seen once, with approximately 4.3% in the top ten. Sequencing used PBMCs, obtained from a glioma patient whose treatment included an IDH1 peptide vaccine. Receptors originate from a woman in her 30s with glioma. Some clones in this sample may be carry-over from other donors' samples. Each CDR3 is given with its conserved first and last residue. Each record gives: CDR3 DNA, CDR3 protein, clone size, J gene, D gene, V gene. A D gene is named only where the DNA matches it firmly. Rows may omit the clone size; those that give it use once, few, many or a size class.

TGCCATGAGGGCAGGGCCTCCCAAGAGACCCAGTACTTC | CHEGRASQETQYF | - | TRBJ2-5 | - | TRBV29-1
TGCGCCAGCACAGGGGGGAGGTCTGGAAACACCATATATTTT | CASTGGRSGNTIYF | - | TRBJ1-3 | TRBD1 | TRBV4-1
TGTGCCTGGAGTGTACTCTCCAATCAGCCCCAGCATTTT | CAWSVLSNQPQHF | - | TRBJ1-5 | - | TRBV30
TGTGCCTGGAGTAGGGGGGCAACAGGGGTTGCTTTCTTT | CAWSRGATGVAFF | - | TRBJ1-1 | TRBD1 | TRBV30
TGTGCCAGTACCTCAGGGGGCGCTGGCACAGATACGCAGTATTTT | CASTSGGAGTDTQYF | medium-sized | TRBJ2-3 | TRBD1 | TRBV19
TGTGCCAGCAGCCAGGGACAGATCTATGGCTACACCTTC | CASSQGQIYGYTF | - | TRBJ1-2 | TRBD1 | TRBV7-9
TGTGCCAGTAGTATAGCCGGACTTGAGGGGGAGACCCAGTACTTC | CASSIAGLEGETQYF | - | TRBJ2-5 | - | TRBV19
TGTGCCAGCAGCTCCGGGGGCCGGGGAGAAGCTTTCTTT | CASSSGGRGEAFF | few | TRBJ1-1 | - | TRBV7-2
TGTGCCAGTAGTTCCCTTATAGGGGACAGGGGGCTGAGGTATGGCTACACCTTC | CASSSLIGDRGLRYGYTF | - | TRBJ1-2 | TRBD1 | TRBV19
TGCGCCAGCAGCTTGATGGGGGGCGATTTCTACGAGCAGTACTTC | CASSLMGGDFYEQYF | - | TRBJ2-7 | - | TRBV5-1
TGTGCCAGCAGGGACAGGGGAACGGTTATTACGCAGTATTTT | CASRDRGTVITQYF | - | TRBJ2-3 | TRBD1 | TRBV2
TGCGCCAGCAGCGTAGACGTCTACCCGGGGGAGCTGTTTTTT | CASSVDVYPGELFF | - | TRBJ2-2 | - | TRBV10-1
TGTGCCAGCAGCTTAGAACAGAACACTGAAGCTTTCTTT | CASSLEQNTEAFF | - | TRBJ1-1 | - | TRBV7-9
TGTGCCAGCAGCTTAGAGGGAAGGGACGAGCAGTACTTC | CASSLEGRDEQYF | - | TRBJ2-7 | - | TRBV11-2
TGTGCCTGGAGTGTACGCGGGTGGCTAGCGGGAATGGGGTTAGCCAAAAACATTCAGTACTTC | CAWSVRGWLAGMGLAKNIQYF | - | TRBJ2-4 | TRBD2 | TRBV30
TGTGCCAGCAGCCTAGGAACGGTTACGCAGTATTTT | CASSLGTVTQYF | - | TRBJ2-3 | - | TRBV5-4